This TCR beta chain was captured in a study of cytomegalovirus exposure and HLA in healthy donors. Study results and caveats: For most TCR beta V segments, an earlier analysis put the productive rate at about 90% or about 30% of the time. Among the most significant clusters, several appeared linked to common viral pathogens in a later analysis.

V was clipped by 4 bases and J by 3 bases, with 9 bases between them. The germline gives CDR1 SGHTA, CDR2 FQGNSA. The CDR3 totals 13 residues. Comments on this clone: Its antigen is unidentified.

13 Jbeta primers and 60 Vbeta primers were used for the PCR. TCRdb's copy holds only in-frame clones and misses some; the assay was immunoSEQ multiplex PCR. This repertoire shows approximately 120,000 clones, roughly 79% found once; its top ten account for less than 2.5%. The chain links TRBV7-2 to TRBJ1-2; the D is unclear. The source of this sequence is a woman in her 30s in good health and CMV-seronegative. Input material: PBMCs. CDR3 sequence: CASSSPGDYGYTF. The CDR3 DNA is TGTGCCAGCAGCTCTCCAGGTGACTATGGCTACACCTTC.